One and the same sample provided the 10 T cell receptor beta chains below, sequenced in a study of blood T cell repertoires in COVID-19. The repertoire was sequenced with immunoSEQ multiplex PCR; TCRdb's copy has only in-frame clones and lacks some. The table lists some 190,000 clones, approximately 85% of them singletons. What was sequenced was peripheral blood. These TCRs come from an elderly man with COVID-19, enrolled during active disease.

This chain joins TRBV3-1 (or the pseudogene TRBV3-2) and TRBJ2-3; 9 bases are shared with TRBD1. CDR3 length equals 17 residues. CDR1 and CDR2 (germline): LGHDT, YNNKEL (reference sequence). V gave up 1 base and J gave up 1 base; unmatched junction bases: 6. CDR3 sequence: CASSQGSTGGGTDTQYF. The CDR3 DNA sequence: TGTGCCAGCAGCCAAGGATCAACAGGGGGCGGCACAGATACGCAGTATTTT.

The V call is TRBV28, the J call TRBJ2-3, with a weak D call TRBD2 (6 bases). The V end was cut by 3 bases, the J end by 6 bases, with 13 bases between. This CDR3 is 14 amino acids long. From germline, CDR1 is MDHEN and CDR2 SYDVKM. CDR3 sequence: CASSFLSREDTQYF. CDR3 nucleotide sequence: TGTGCCAGCAGTTTTTTATCACGGGAGGATACGCAGTATTTT.

CDR3 DNA sequence: TGCGCCAGCAGCCCGGGACAGAGCGCGGGGGAGCAGTACTTC. Encoded protein: CASSPGQSAGEQYF. V and J are TRBV5-1 and TRBJ2-7; a weak D match, TRBD1 (7 bases). Deletions cut 4 bases from V and 7 bases from J, with 18 bases between. This CDR3 is 14 amino acids long. Germline CDR1 and CDR2: SGHRS and YFSETQ.

The V gene is TRBV29-1, the J gene TRBJ1-3; the D is unclear. There are 16 residues in the CDR3. CDR1 and CDR2 (germline): SQVTM, ANQGSEA. Deletions cut 8 bases from V and 0 bases from J, with 20 bases between. CDR3 in DNA: TGCAGCACGAGGACGCGAGGAGGACGCTCTGGAAACACCATATATTTT. Translating gives CSTRTRGGRSGNTIYF.

The rearrangement uses TRBV6-1 and TRBJ2-4, with D tentatively TRBD1 (5 bases). Germline CDR1 is MNHNS and CDR2 is SASEGT. Trimming left V 3 bases short and J 0 bases short, with 18 bases between. This CDR3 spans 18 amino acids. The CDR3 sequence is CASSERLGVNIAKNIQYF. CDR3 DNA: TGTGCCAGCAGTGAGAGGCTAGGGGTGAATATAGCCAAAAACATTCAGTACTTC.

Only a few counts were recorded for this clone. The CDR3 DNA follows: TGTGCCAGCAGTTACTCGGCGGGTGATCAGCCCCAGCATTTT. Encoded protein: CASSYSAGDQPQHF. The chain uses TRBV6-6 and TRBJ1-5, with D unresolved. The germline V gene encodes CDR1 MNHNY and CDR2 SVGAGI (reference sequence). CDR3 length equals 14 residues. V dropped 0 bases and J dropped 5 bases, with 8 bases sitting between them.

The genes are TRBV27 and TRBJ2-2, with D perhaps matching TRBD2 (6 bases). The CDR3 runs to 15 residues. The germline CDR1 and CDR2 sequences are MNHEY and SMNVEV (reference sequence). Deletions cut 6 bases from V and 1 base from J, with 12 bases between. Written as DNA, the CDR3 is TGTGCCAGCAGACCGCGGGGAATGAACACCGGGGAGCTGTTTTTT. Translated, it gives CASRPRGMNTGELFF.

This chain connects TRBV3-1 (or the pseudogene TRBV3-2) to TRBJ1-1; D possibly corresponds to TRBD1 (6 bases). The CDR3 is made up of 14 amino acids. Per germline, CDR1 LGHDT and CDR2 YNNKEL (reference sequence). Trimming stripped 4 bases from V and 1 base from J, with 10 bases between. The CDR3 protein is CASSLGHRNTEAFF. In DNA form, the CDR3 reads TGTGCCAGCAGCCTGGGACACCGGAACACTGAAGCTTTCTTT.

The J gene is TRBJ1-5, the V gene TRBV6-2 or TRBV6-3; weak D call: TRBD1 (5 bases). The CDR3 covers 13 residues. The germline V gene encodes CDR1 MNHEY and CDR2 SVGEGT. The V gene lost 4 bases and the J gene lost 7 bases, with 11 bases spanning the gap. The CDR3 loop is CASSLQRDQPQHF. CDR3 sequence (DNA): TGTGCCAGCAGTTTACAGCGGGACCAGCCCCAGCATTTT.

This chain uses TRBV19 with TRBJ2-3; D gene uncertain. The CDR3 totals 14 residues. The V end lost 9 bases, the J end lost 0 bases, and 13 bases lay between the germline ends. CDR1 is LNHDA, CDR2 SQIVND, per germline (reference sequence). The CDR3 nucleotides are TGTGCCAGCCGCCGAGAAAAGAGCACAGATACGCAGTATTTT. Translation gives CASRREKSTDTQYF.